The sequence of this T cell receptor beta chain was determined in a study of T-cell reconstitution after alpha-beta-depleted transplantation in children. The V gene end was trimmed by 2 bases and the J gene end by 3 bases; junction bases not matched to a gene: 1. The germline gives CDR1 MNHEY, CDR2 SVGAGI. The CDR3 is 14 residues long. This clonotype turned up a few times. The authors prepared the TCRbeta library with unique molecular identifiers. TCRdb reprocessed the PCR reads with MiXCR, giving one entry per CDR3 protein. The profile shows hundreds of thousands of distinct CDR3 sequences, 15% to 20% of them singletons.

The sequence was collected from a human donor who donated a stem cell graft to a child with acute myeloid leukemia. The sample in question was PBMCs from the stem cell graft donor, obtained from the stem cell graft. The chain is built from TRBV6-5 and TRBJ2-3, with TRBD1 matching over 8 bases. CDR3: CASSYRQGTDTQYF. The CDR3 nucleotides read TGTGCCAGCAGTTACCGACAGGGGACAGATACGCAGTATTTT.